One sample yielded the 15 T cell receptor beta chains listed below, sequenced in a study of OX40 agonist ivuxolimab in advanced cancers. Assay used: immunoSEQ multiplex PCR; TCRdb lists only in-frame clones, some missing. Seen here are tens of thousands of clones, about 81% observed once, and the top ten hold roughly 0.66%. This material consisted of CD4+ or CD8+ T cells sorted from blood, taken in a trial of the OX40 agonist ivuxolimab. The source of these receptors is an adult with an advanced solid tumor such as melanoma, head and neck, liver or kidney cancer.

The rearrangement links TRBV29-1 to TRBJ2-1, with 8 bases that match TRBD2. With 7 bases clipped from V and 7 bases from J, the junction kept 12 bases outside the gene matches. Germline values: CDR1 SQVTM, CDR2 ANQGSEA. This CDR3 spans 14 amino acids. The CDR3 DNA reads TGCAGCGGGACGACTAGCGCGGTTGGGAATGAGCAGTTCTTC. Its translation: CSGTTSAVGNEQFF.

This sequence joins TRBV5-8 and TRBJ2-4; 7 positions agree with TRBD1. The V gene end was trimmed by 4 bases and the J gene end by 3 bases; junction bases not matched to a gene: 10. Germline V gene sequence: CDR1 SGHTS, CDR2 YDEGEE. The CDR3 loop spans 16 amino acids. For the CDR3, the DNA is TGTGCCAGCAGCAGCCCTCGTCGGGACAGCAAAAACATTCAGTACTTC. Translation: CASSSPRRDSKNIQYF.

The V gene is TRBV27, the J gene TRBJ2-7, with TRBD1 as a possible D gene (6 bases). The CDR3 contains 15 residues. CDR1 MNHEY and CDR2 SMNVEV come from the germline V gene (reference sequence). Trimming took 5 bases from V and 5 from J, leaving 19 bases between them. The CDR3 nucleotides read TGTGCCAGCAGTGTGACAGGCCAAAGGACCCACGAGCAGTACTTC. Protein product: CASSVTGQRTHEQYF.

The table lists this clone with a count of one. The rearrangement links TRBV5-6 to TRBJ1-1; D might be TRBD1 (5 bases). Between the trimmed V and J ends, which lost 6 bases and 6 bases, there was a span of 15 bases. The CDR3 length is 13 residues. Per the germline V gene, CDR1 is SGHDT and CDR2 is YYEEEE. CDR3 DNA sequence: TGTGCCAGCACCAATAAGGGGTTCGCTGAAGCTTTCTTT. Its translation: CASTNKGFAEAFF.

The rearrangement joins TRBV2 to TRBJ1-3; tentative D call: TRBD1 (5 bases). The CDR3 covers 15 residues. Germline V gives CDR1 SNHLY, CDR2 FYNNEI. V dropped 4 bases and J dropped 2 bases, with 12 bases sitting between them. The DNA of the CDR3 is TGTGCCAGCAGTGCAGGCGCAGGGACTGGAAACACCATATATTTT. Its translation: CASSAGAGTGNTIYF.

The chain links TRBV5-8 to TRBJ2-2; 7 bases map to TRBD1. CDR3 length: 16 residues. V shed 2 bases, J shed 0 bases, and the junction held 4 bases outside the gene matches. The V gene's germline CDR1 is SGHTS and CDR2 YDEGEE. The CDR3 bases are TGTGCCAGCAGCTTTTGGACAGGAGCGAACACCGGGGAGCTGTTTTTT. Amino acid sequence: CASSFWTGANTGELFF.

This clone was counted only a few times. CDR3: CASSLALGTGSSPLHF. The CDR3 DNA sequence: TGTGCCAGCAGCTTAGCCCTAGGGACAGGGTCTTCACCCCTCCACTTT. This chain links TRBV11-2 with TRBJ1-6; TRBD1 matches 9 bases. Per the germline V gene, CDR1 is SGHAT and CDR2 is FQNNGV. The CDR3 has 16 residues. V was clipped by 1 base and J by 9 bases; unmatched bases: 7.

V usage is TRBV5-4 and J usage is TRBJ1-6, with 9 nucleotides matching TRBD1. This CDR3 region has 14 residues. Germline CDR1 is SGHNT and CDR2 is YYREEE (reference sequence). V was clipped by 3 bases and J by 5 bases; unmatched bases: 0. The CDR3 loop is CASSWDRDNSPLHF. In nucleotides, the CDR3 is TGTGCCAGCAGCTGGGACAGGGATAATTCACCCCTCCACTTT.

This chain connects TRBV11-3 to TRBJ2-7; D is ambiguous. This CDR3 is 11 amino acids long. The germline CDR1 and CDR2 sequences are SGHNT and YENEEA. Trimming left V 3 bases short and J 0 bases short, with 0 bases between. CDR3 DNA: TGTGCCAGCAGCTTCTCCTACGAGCAGTACTTC. As protein: CASSFSYEQYF.

This chain uses TRBV5-1 with TRBJ1-6; possibly TRBD1 for D (6 bases). The CDR3 covers 16 residues. The germline V gene encodes CDR1 SGHRS and CDR2 YFSETQ. Between the trimmed V and J ends, which lost 2 bases and 3 bases, there was a span of 12 bases. CDR3 sequence: CASSFSGDFYNSPLHF. The DNA of the CDR3 is TGCGCCAGCAGCTTCTCAGGGGATTTCTATAATTCACCCCTCCACTTT.

This rearrangement joins TRBV6-1 to TRBJ2-4; D is undetermined. V gave up 1 base and J gave up 3 bases, with 10 bases separating them. The CDR3 covers 15 residues. CDR1 and CDR2 from the germline V gene are MNHNS and SASEGT. The CDR3 sequence: CASSEVAKGKNIQYF. The CDR3 coding sequence is TGTGCCAGCAGTGAAGTGGCGAAGGGCAAAAACATTCAGTACTTC.

V is TRBV20-1 and J is TRBJ2-5, with a weak D call TRBD2 (5 bases). Germline-derived CDR1 and CDR2 are DFQATT and SNEGSKA (reference sequence). CDR3 length equals 11 residues. V was trimmed by 5 bases and J by 7 bases, leaving 11 bases between them. For the CDR3, the DNA is TGCAGTGCTCATGCGGCGGGGACCCAGTACTTC. It is translated as CSAHAAGTQYF.

V usage is TRBV5-1 and J usage is TRBJ2-1; TRBD1 aligns across 9 bases. This CDR3 is 13 amino acids long. V lost 4 bases and J lost 8; bases outside the gene matches: 4. CDR1 is SGHRS, CDR2 YFSETQ, per germline. In nucleotides, the CDR3 is TGCGCCAGCAGCCAGGGACAGGGTGATGAGCAGTTCTTC. It translates to CASSQGQGDEQFF.

Relative to its sample, this clone is medium-sized (0.01 to 0.1%). V and J are TRBV10-1 and TRBJ2-7; TRBD1 aligns across 7 bases. Trimming took 6 bases from V and 2 from J; bases not matched to a gene: 7. The CDR3 has 14 amino acids. Per the germline V gene, CDR1 is WNHNN and CDR2 is SYGVQD (reference sequence). CDR3 loop: CASSEPGQPYEQYF. CDR3 coding DNA: TGCGCCAGCAGCGAACCGGGACAGCCCTACGAGCAGTACTTC.

J is TRBJ1-1 and V is TRBV5-8; D gene ambiguous. Germline-derived CDR1 and CDR2 are SGHTS and YDEGEE. This CDR3 has 15 amino acids. The V end was cut by 4 bases, the J end by 7 bases, with 20 bases between. Written as DNA, the CDR3 is TGTGCCAGCAGCCGTTACCTGACGGCGTTGGGTGAAGCTTTCTTT. It codes for CASSRYLTALGEAFF.